The 9 T cell receptor beta chains given below trace back to one sample, sequenced in a study of blood T cell repertoires in COVID-19. Produced via immunoSEQ multiplex PCR; TCRdb's table is partial and in-frame only. The sample consists of about 160,000 clones, roughly 90% of them appearing once. Sequencing input: peripheral blood. These receptors came from a man aged 55 to 69 with active or convalescent COVID-19.

The CDR3, as DNA: TGTGCCAGCAGTCTCCTCGGGGCTAGCGATAACGAGCAGTACTTC. This translates into CASSLLGASDNEQYF. The rearrangement joins TRBV27 to TRBJ2-7, with D tentatively TRBD2 (6 bases). This CDR3 comprises 15 residues. Deletions cut 5 bases from V and 5 bases from J, with 19 bases between. Germline V CDR1 and CDR2: MNHEY, SMNVEV (reference sequence).

V is TRBV6-2 or TRBV6-3 and J is TRBJ1-5; 11 bases are a match to TRBD1. Germline CDR1 and CDR2: MNHEY and SVGEGT. Trimming cost V 2 bases and J 6 bases; bases outside gene matches: 0. This CDR3 region has 14 residues. The CDR3 DNA reads TGTGCCAGCAGTTACGGACAGGGGGCTCAGCCCCAGCATTTT. As protein: CASSYGQGAQPQHF.

The V and J genes are TRBV7-2 and TRBJ1-2; 10 nucleotides agree with TRBD1. Unmatched junction bases numbered 12, after V lost 5 bases and J lost 6 bases. This CDR3 is built from 16 residues. CDR1 and CDR2 (germline): SGHTA, FQGNSA. The CDR3 sequence: CASSPRRDRGSNGYTF. The DNA of the CDR3 is TGTGCCAGCAGCCCCCGCCGGGACAGGGGTAGCAATGGCTACACCTTC.

The sample holds a few counts of this clone. The V gene is TRBV4-2, the J gene TRBJ1-2; no clear D. Looked up from germline, CDR1 is LGHNA and CDR2 is YNFKEQ. The CDR3 contains 18 residues. V was clipped by 0 bases and J by 6 bases, with 23 bases between them. The CDR3 region is CASSQEYANYGATHGYTF. DNA of the CDR3: TGTGCCAGCAGCCAAGAATACGCTAACTATGGCGCCACACATGGCTACACCTTC.

V and J are TRBV5-1 and TRBJ1-6; 7 bases fit TRBD1. V was pared by 7 bases and J by 2 bases, with 6 bases of the junction left unmatched. Germline CDR1 SGHRS, CDR2 YFSETQ. The CDR3 totals 15 residues. This CDR3 is CASGPGTAYNSPLHF. The DNA for the CDR3 is TGCGCCAGCGGCCCCGGGACAGCCTATAATTCACCCCTCCACTTT.

A note on this clone: This sample also contains other DNA sequences that code for the same CDR3. The J gene is TRBJ2-5, the V gene TRBV11-2; tentative D call: TRBD2 (6 bases). The CDR3 has 16 residues. V dropped 1 base and J dropped 0 bases, with 12 bases sitting between them. Germline V gene sequence: CDR1 SGHAT, CDR2 FQNNGV. CDR3 coding DNA: TGTGCCAGCAGCTTAGGTCTCCGGAGGGACCAAGAGACCCAGTACTTC. It translates to CASSLGLRRDQETQYF.

The DNA of the CDR3 is TGTGCCAGCAGCCCCACAGGGTTTGGCTACACCTTC. Its translation is CASSPTGFGYTF. The rearrangement joins TRBV14 to TRBJ1-2; D is perhaps TRBD1 (6 bases). The ends were cut back, 4 bases at V and 7 bases at J, with 10 bases in the middle. The CDR3 is 12 residues long. The V gene's germline CDR1 is SGHDN and CDR2 FVKESK.

CDR3 bases: TGTGCCATCAGGCCACTAGCGGGAAGCGAGACCCAGTACTTC. Amino acid sequence: CAIRPLAGSETQYF. The rearrangement joins TRBV10-3 to TRBJ2-5; 10 bases align to TRBD2. The CDR3 contains 14 residues. The junction had 6 bases not matched to a gene; V was cut back by 6 bases and J by 5 bases. Germline V CDR1 and CDR2: ENHRY, SYGVKD.

This clone was picked up one time. The CDR3, as DNA: TGTGCCAGTAGTGACGGACAGGGGGCGGGCACTGAAGCTTTCTTT. It is translated as CASSDGQGAGTEAFF. V gene TRBV19 combines with J gene TRBJ1-1, with 11 bases lining up with TRBD1. The CDR3 is made up of 15 amino acids. J was trimmed by 4 bases and V by 5 bases; bases with no gene match: 6. Germline CDR1 and CDR2: LNHDA and SQIVND (reference sequence).